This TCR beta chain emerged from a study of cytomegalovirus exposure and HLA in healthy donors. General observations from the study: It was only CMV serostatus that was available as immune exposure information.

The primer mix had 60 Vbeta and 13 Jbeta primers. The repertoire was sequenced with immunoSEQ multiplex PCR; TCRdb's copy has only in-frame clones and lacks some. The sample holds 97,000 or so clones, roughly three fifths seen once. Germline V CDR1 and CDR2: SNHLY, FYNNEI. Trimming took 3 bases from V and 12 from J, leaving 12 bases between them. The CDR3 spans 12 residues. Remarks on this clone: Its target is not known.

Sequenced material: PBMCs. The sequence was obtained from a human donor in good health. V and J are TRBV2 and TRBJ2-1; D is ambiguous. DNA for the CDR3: TGTGCCAGCAGTGACCACCGCTCAGGGCAGTTCTTC. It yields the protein CASSDHRSGQFF.